Below are 10 T cell receptor beta chains sequenced from a single sample in a study of spatial heterogeneity in lung cancer. A single record per CDR3 protein comes from TCRdb applying MiXCR to the 5' RACE reads. This sample has some 110,000 distinct CDR3 sequences, with over 9% found just once. Indicated time point: blood at routine non-recurrence follow-up after resection. The sequenced material consisted of unsorted whole RNA from tumor, nontumor lung or frozen PBMC. Sequenced material: PBMCs, taken at follow-up. The receptors originated from a male donor with early-stage non-small cell lung cancer.

This clonotype has a handful of counts. The chain's CDR3 is CASSTTGVYSPLHF. As DNA, the CDR3 is TGTGCCAGCAGTACAACAGGGGTTTATTCACCCCTCCACTTT. The chain has TRBV27 and TRBJ1-6, with TRBD1 identical over 7 bases. Germline CDR1 MNHEY, CDR2 SMNVEV (reference sequence). This CDR3 is 14 amino acids long. J gave up 8 bases and V 5 bases, and 6 bases lay outside the gene matches.

In this sample, this clonotype turned up a few times. The gene calls are TRBV20-1 and TRBJ2-1; D unclear. There are 10 residues in the CDR3. Germline V gene data show CDR1 as DFQATT and CDR2 as SNEGSKA (reference sequence). V was pared by 5 bases and J by 4 bases, with 3 bases between. This CDR3 is CSALYNEQFF. The CDR3 nucleotides read TGCAGTGCTCTTTACAATGAGCAGTTCTTC.

This clonotype was recorded many times. Here the CDR3 DNA reads TGTGCCAGCAGCTTAAATAGTAGGTCGCACCGGGAGCTGTTTTTT. Its translation is CASSLNSRSHRELFF. The chain recombines TRBV7-2 with TRBJ2-2; D is uncertain. The V and J ends lost 2 bases and 9 bases respectively, with 16 bases between them. The CDR3 runs to 15 residues. Per the germline V gene, CDR1 is SGHTA and CDR2 is FQGNSA.

The V and J genes are TRBV7-9 and TRBJ2-6; D unclear. The germline CDR1 and CDR2 sequences are SEHNR and FQNEAQ (reference sequence). Trimming took off 5 bases at V and 4 bases at J, with 6 bases between the two ends. The CDR3 contains 13 residues. CDR3 loop: CASSPVGANVLTF. DNA for the CDR3: TGTGCCAGCAGCCCGGTAGGGGCCAACGTCCTGACTTTC. Supplemented by reference TRBV7-9 and TRBJ2-6, the full variable domain reads DTGVSQNPRHKITKRGQNVTFRCDPISEHNRLYWYRQTLGQGPEFLTYFQNEAQLEKSRLLSDRFSAERPKGSFSTLEIQRTEQGDSAMYLCASSPVGANVLTFGAGSRLTVL.

This clonotype was observed a few times. The V gene is TRBV7-9, the J gene TRBJ2-3; the match to TRBD1 covers 7 bases. Germline V CDR1 and CDR2: SEHNR, FQNEAQ (reference sequence). The trim removed 4 bases at V and 2 bases at J, leaving 6 bases unmatched. This CDR3 has 15 residues. The CDR3 DNA reads as TGTGCCAGCAGCTCTAACACAGGGGACACAGATACGCAGTATTTT. Translated: CASSSNTGDTDTQYF.

This clonotype was seen repeatedly, ten times or more. The gene calls are TRBV28 and TRBJ2-3; TRBD1 aligns across 8 bases. CDR1 and CDR2 from the germline V gene are MDHEN and SYDVKM. Trimming at V came to 6 bases and at J to 11 bases, leaving 7 bases not matched to a gene. There are 12 residues in the CDR3. Written as DNA, the CDR3 is TGTGCCAGCAGGGGGTGGACAGGGTGGCAGTATTTT. Translating gives CASRGWTGWQYF.

Many counts were recorded for this clonotype. CDR3 sequence (DNA): TGTGCCAGCAGTGAATTTTCTGGGGGGCTGGAGACCCAGTACTTC. It codes for CASSEFSGGLETQYF. The chain joins TRBV25-1 to TRBJ2-5; either TRBD1 or TRBD2 may supply D (6 bases each). This CDR3 spans 15 amino acids. Germline loops: CDR1 MGHDK, CDR2 SYGVNS. V lost 1 base and J lost 5, with 14 bases in between.

The sample holds a few counts of this clonotype. One junction end does not reproduce the germline sequence, and a read error may be involved. This chain links TRBV7-7 with TRBJ2-1, with a tentative D call TRBD1 (6 bases). Per germline, CDR1 SSHAT and CDR2 FNYEAQ (reference sequence). The CDR3 length is 15 residues. CDR3 sequence: CASSPRTGTNNEQFF. Here the CDR3 DNA reads TGTGCTAGCAGCCCCCGGACCGGGACAAACAATGAGCAGTTCTTC.

The chain employs TRBV7-2 and TRBJ1-2, with 9 bases that match TRBD1. Germline values: CDR1 SGHTA, CDR2 FQGNSA. The CDR3 has 14 residues. The junction had 4 bases not matched to a gene; V was cut back by 5 bases and J by 3 bases. DNA for the CDR3: TGTGCCAGCAGCCCAGGACAGGGGTACTATGGCTACACCTTC. Its translation is CASSPGQGYYGYTF.

This rearrangement joins TRBV5-1 to TRBJ2-2, with TRBD2 matching over 11 bases. This CDR3 comprises 18 residues. Germline V gives CDR1 SGHRS, CDR2 YFSETQ. V lost 4 bases, J lost 4 bases, and 12 bases stayed unmatched. In nucleotides, the CDR3 is TGCGCCAGCAGCCCGACTAGCGGGGCCCTTCGGGGCACCGGGGAGCTGTTTTTT. This encodes CASSPTSGALRGTGELFF.